The rows below give T cell receptor beta chains drawn from one sample of a study of radiotherapy plus CTLA-4 blockade in lung cancer. The data were produced by immunoSEQ multiplex PCR, yet TCRdb's version contains in-frame clones alone and is incomplete. The sample has 85,000 to 100,000 clones, about two thirds seen once. Sample: peripheral blood, taken from a patient treated with radiotherapy plus ipilimumab. Source of these receptors: a human donor with non-small cell lung cancer that progressed on radiotherapy plus ipilimumab. CDR3s include the opening cysteine and the closing phenylalanine or tryptophan. The D gene is left open where the match is weak. Expanded clones are given a class, and other clones once, few, many or no size at all.

j_call	d_call	clone_size	v_call	cdr3_nt	cdr3_aa
TRBJ2-2	TRBD2	-	TRBV11-3	TGTGCCAGCAGCCTTGGGACTAGCGGGAGAGGCCACACCGGGGAGCTGTTTTTT	CASSLGTSGRGHTGELFF
TRBJ1-2	-	-	TRBV5-4	TGTGCCAGCAGCGCCTCAGGGGAGGGAGGCTACACCTTC	CASSASGEGGYTF
TRBJ1-2	-	-	TRBV2	TGTGCCAGCAGTGAAGAGGGGACGAGGGGCTACACCTTC	CASSEEGTRGYTF
TRBJ2-7	-	few	TRBV6-6	TGTGCCAGCAGTTACTCGCGAACAGCCTACGAGCAGTACTTC	CASSYSRTAYEQYF
TRBJ1-4	TRBD1	-	TRBV4-1	TGCGCCAGCAGCCGGGACAGGGGTCGGTATGAAAAACTGTTTTTT	CASSRDRGRYEKLFF
TRBJ2-6	-	-	TRBV5-1	TGCGCCAGCAGCTTGAGCCTCTCTGGGGCCAACGTCCTGACTTTC	CASSLSLSGANVLTF
TRBJ2-4	-	-	TRBV5-4	TGTGCCAGCAGCGGGGGGGACAGTGGGGCCAAAAACATTCAGTACTTC	CASSGGDSGAKNIQYF
TRBJ1-1	-	-	TRBV7-6	TGTGCCAGCAGCTTGTTGGTAGGGTCGAACACTGAAGCTTTCTTT	CASSLLVGSNTEAFF
TRBJ1-2	-	-	TRBV28	TGCGCCAGCAGTTTGGAACCCTATGGCTACACCTTC	CASSLEPYGYTF
TRBJ1-4	-	-	TRBV5-1	TGCGCCAGCAGCTTGGGGGCGCGGGCCAGGGGAGATGAAAAACTGTTTTTT	CASSLGARARGDEKLFF
TRBJ1-3	-	few	TRBV7-2	TGTGCCAGCAGTGGCGGCATCTCTGGAAACACCATATATTTT	CASSGGISGNTIYF
TRBJ1-2	TRBD1	-	TRBV19	TGTGCCAGCGGTAAGGACAGGGGCAACTATGGCTACACCTTC	CASGKDRGNYGYTF
TRBJ2-7	-	few	TRBV28	TGTGCCAGCAGTCCATTACAGGGCTCCTACGAGCAGTACTTC	CASSPLQGSYEQYF
TRBJ2-3	TRBD2	-	TRBV7-3	TGTGCCAGCAGCTCGGCTAGCGGGGCAGATACGCAGTATTTT	CASSSASGADTQYF
TRBJ1-2	-	few	TRBV19	TGTGCCAGTAGTAAGGCCACCAGTCCTTACTATGGCTACACCTTC	CASSKATSPYYGYTF
TRBJ1-1	TRBD1	few	TRBV4-1	TGCGCCAGCAGCCAACCGGGACAGCAGAACACTGAAGCTTTCTTT	CASSQPGQQNTEAFF
TRBJ2-7	TRBD2	-	TRBV18	TGTGCCAGCTCACCCACCGGGACTACCTTTAACGAGCAGTACTTC	CASSPTGTTFNEQYF
TRBJ2-7	-	-	TRBV7-2	TGTGCCAGCGGCAGGACTGGAGAGCAGTACTTC	CASGRTGEQYF
TRBJ1-1	-	-	TRBV7-2	TGTGCCAGCAGCAGGGGTTTCACTGAAGCTTTCTTT	CASSRGFTEAFF
TRBJ1-5	-	-	TRBV2	TGTGCCAGCACCGCCAGGACGGGGGTTTACCAGCCCCAGCATTTT	CASTARTGVYQPQHF
TRBJ2-4	TRBD1	-	TRBV29-1	TGCAGCGTCGCCGGGACAGCTCTAGCCAAAAACATTCAGTACTTC	CSVAGTALAKNIQYF
TRBJ2-7	-	-	TRBV7-2	TGTGCCAGCCTCCGAGCAGGAACCTACGAGCAGTACTTC	CASLRAGTYEQYF
TRBJ2-7	-	-	TRBV21-1	TGTGCCAGCAGCGATTGGCTAGCTACACGTGTAGACGAGCAGTACTTC	CASSDWLATRVDEQYF
TRBJ1-2	-	-	TRBV28	TGTGCCAGCAGTTTACAGGTCCATGGCTACACCTTC	CASSLQVHGYTF
TRBJ2-7	TRBD1	few	TRBV6-5	TGTGCCAGCAGTGACCCTGGACAGGAGAGTAGGGACTTC	CASSDPGQESRDF
TRBJ2-2	TRBD1	-	TRBV7-6	TGTGCCAGCAGCTTATTACAGGGGGCCGGGGAGCTGTTTTTT	CASSLLQGAGELFF
TRBJ2-3	-	-	TRBV10-1	TGCGCCACCATGGATTCATCTAGCACAGATACGCAGTATTTT	CATMDSSSTDTQYF
TRBJ1-1	TRBD1	-	TRBV28	TGTGCCAGCAGTATTCCAGGGGGTATAACTGAAGCTTTCTTT	CASSIPGGITEAFF
TRBJ1-6	-	-	TRBV11-1	TGTGCCAGCAGCTTGAGACACAGCTCCTATAATTCACCCCTCCACTTT	CASSLRHSSYNSPLHF
TRBJ1-2	-	-	TRBV5-1	TGCGCCAGCAGCTTGGAGGGAAACTATGGCTACACCTTC	CASSLEGNYGYTF
TRBJ2-7	TRBD1	-	TRBV28	TGTGCCAGCAGTTACCGGGACAGGGGGACCTACGAGCAGTACTTC	CASSYRDRGTYEQYF
TRBJ1-1	TRBD1	few	TRBV6-5	TGTGCCAGCAGTGTAGGGACAGGTGAAGCTTTCTTT	CASSVGTGEAFF
TRBJ2-5	-	once	TRBV5-4	TGTGCCAGCAGCACCACAGGGCAAGAGACCCAGTACTTC	CASSTTGQETQYF
TRBJ1-3	-	medium-sized	TRBV9	TGTGCCAGCAGCGAACAGGGCGTCTCTGGAAACACCATATATTTT	CASSEQGVSGNTIYF
TRBJ2-7	-	-	TRBV19	TGTGCCAGTAGTAATGTAGGGGTTGGGTACGAGCAGTACTTC	CASSNVGVGYEQYF
TRBJ1-1	-	-	TRBV6-5	TGTGCCAGCAGTCTCCATACTAGGGCTGAAGCTTTCTTT	CASSLHTRAEAFF
TRBJ1-6	TRBD1	-	TRBV11-2	TGTGCCAGCAGCTTCGAAACAGGGGGTAATTCACCCCTCCACTTT	CASSFETGGNSPLHF
TRBJ2-5	-	once	TRBV20-1	TGCAGTGCTACAGAGACCCAGTACTTC	CSATETQYF
TRBJ1-2	-	-	TRBV5-1	TGCGCCAGCAGCTTGGGGACGGCCTCTGTCTATGGCTACACCTTC	CASSLGTASVYGYTF
TRBJ1-5	TRBD1	once	TRBV6-4	TGTGCCAGCAGGGGCCCGATACAGGGGAATAGCAATCAGCCCCAGCATTTT	CASRGPIQGNSNQPQHF
TRBJ2-7	-	-	TRBV27	TGTGCCAGCACCACCCGGGACCCTCAAGGGGTGTCCTACGAGCAGTACTTC	CASTTRDPQGVSYEQYF
TRBJ1-2	TRBD1	-	TRBV6-6	TGTGCCAGCAGTTCCTCGGGACAGGCCCCGGATGGCTACACCTTC	CASSSSGQAPDGYTF
TRBJ2-3	TRBD2	-	TRBV4-2	TGTGCCAGCAGCCCCTCGGGGGGGGGAAATACGCAGTATTTT	CASSPSGGGNTQYF